Below, one TCR beta chain is given with its context. Its target is unknown. V gave up 2 bases and J gave up 2 bases, with 10 bases separating them. Per the germline V gene, CDR1 is MNHNS and CDR2 is SASEGT. This CDR3 region has 16 residues. TCRdb itself ran the reads through MiXCR, one entry per CDR3 protein. The sample consists of about 570,000 distinct CDR3 sequences, around two fifths of them appearing once. This sample is drawn from a study of T cell repertoires in cytomegalovirus infection. Background on the study: Researchers turned to recently identified HLA-C-restricted CMV epitopes as well as well-studied HLA-B-restricted ones. Shared public TCR beta signatures pointed to both CMV infection and a matching HLA type.

General study results and limits: The ex vivo response showed dominance by HLA-C-restricted CMV-specific TCR beta clonotypes.

J is TRBJ2-6 and V is TRBV6-1, with D possibly being TRBD2 (5 bases). This sequence originates from a human donor in good health (CMV status not recorded). Some clones in this sample may be carry-over from other donors' samples. This specimen consisted of cultured PBMCs, obtained from culture after CMV antigen stimulation. DNA of the CDR3: TGTGCCAGCAGTGAAATTGAGGGAACTGGGGCCAACGTCCTGACTTTC. Protein product: CASSEIEGTGANVLTF.